Below are 21 T cell receptor beta chains sequenced from a single sample in a study of T-cell memory formation after mild COVID-19. From the 5' RACE reads, TCRdb called clonotypes with MiXCR, one entry per CDR3 protein. The sample lists about 430,000 distinct CDR3 sequences, around 17% occurring once. What was sequenced was PBMCs or a T cell subset sorted from them (not recorded which). These receptors all stem from a man younger than 35 who had mild COVID-19 (a few samples of this study predate the infection). Cell type and time point are not known.

This clonotype was recorded many times. V is TRBV7-2 and J is TRBJ2-3, with TRBD2 matching 8 bases. J lost 4 bases, V lost 3 bases, and 3 bases had no gene match. This CDR3 contains 14 residues. Germline lookup yields CDR1 SGHTA and CDR2 FQGNSA. CDR3 nucleotide sequence: TGTGCCAGCAGCTTTCCGGGGGGGCCAGATACGCAGTATTTT. It yields the protein CASSFPGGPDTQYF.

This CDR3 is CASSTKGARGSYEQYV. The DNA of the CDR3 is TGTGCCAGCAGCACAAAGGGGGCGAGGGGGTCCTACGAGCAGTACGTC. The chain couples TRBV21-1 to TRBJ2-7; TRBD1 reflects the table's D call only, with no check against the DNA. TRBV21-1 is flagged as a pseudogene. The CDR3 covers 16 residues.

This clonotype was recorded a few times. The chain links TRBV5-6 to TRBJ2-7; 9 bases line up with TRBD1. Germline V gives CDR1 SGHDT, CDR2 YYEEEE. The CDR3 consists of 13 residues. Trimming cost V 4 bases and J 2 bases; bases outside gene matches: 1. CDR3 loop: CASSGTGTYEQYF. Written as DNA, the CDR3 is TGTGCCAGCAGCGGGACAGGGACCTACGAGCAGTACTTC.

V is TRBV28 and J is TRBJ2-7, with 8 bases matching TRBD2. The CDR3 has 17 residues. With V trimmed by 3 bases and J by 0 bases, 10 bases remained unmatched. Germline values: CDR1 MDHEN, CDR2 SYDVKM. CDR3 DNA: TGTGCCAGCAGTTTCGGTCGCGGGGGGCCTAGCTCCTACGAGCAGTACGTC. Amino acid sequence: CASSFGRGGPSSYEQYV.

This clonotype appeared many times. The chain recombines TRBV4-2 with TRBJ2-2, with 8 nucleotides matching TRBD2. Germline lookup yields CDR1 LGHNA and CDR2 YNFKEQ. The ends lost 0 bases at V and 4 bases at J; junction bases unmatched: 4. The CDR3 contains 16 residues. The CDR3 DNA reads as TGTGCCAGCAGCCAAGATCCGGGGGGGGCCACCGGGGAGCTGTTTTTT. Amino acid sequence: CASSQDPGGATGELFF.

This sequence joins TRBV6-5 and TRBJ1-2, with 8 bases matching TRBD1. From germline, CDR1 is MNHEY and CDR2 SVGAGI. After removal of 2 bases from V and 10 bases from J, the junction contained 9 bases not matched to a gene. The CDR3 loop spans 14 amino acids. CDR3 in DNA: TGTGCCAGCAGTTACCAACGACAGGGGATAGTCTACACCTTC. Translating it yields CASSYQRQGIVYTF.

This clonotype has a count of ten or more. The rearrangement uses TRBV5-1 and TRBJ2-1; 8 bases are shared with TRBD2. Germline V gene data show CDR1 as SGHRS and CDR2 as YFSETQ. The CDR3 totals 15 residues. The V segment lost 1 base and the J segment 7 bases; nucleotides outside the gene matches: 7. The CDR3 nucleotides read TGCGCCAGCAGCTTGAACCTCGGGGGGGCGAATGAGCAGTTCTTC. Its protein is CASSLNLGGANEQFF. Full variable domain (outside the CDR3, taken from reference TRBV5-1 and TRBJ2-1): KAGVTQTPRYLIKTRGQQVTLSCSPISGHRSVSWYQQTPGQGLQFLFEYFSETQRNKGNFPGRFSGRQFSNSRSEMNVSTLELGDSALYLCASSLNLGGANEQFFGPGTRLTVL.

A few counts support this clonotype. J is TRBJ2-5 and V is TRBV7-9; TRBD1 agrees at 10 bases. The CDR3 is 16 residues long. With 4 bases clipped from V and 5 bases from J, the junction kept 10 bases outside the gene matches. Germline V CDR1 and CDR2: SEHNR, FQNEAQ (reference sequence). Here the CDR3 DNA reads TGTGCCAGCAGCTCGCTTCCGACAGGGGGCTTGGAGACCCAGTACTTC. Its translation is CASSSLPTGGLETQYF.

This clonotype was counted a few times. The chain's CDR3 is CSARGGPPGTEAFF. The CDR3 DNA sequence: TGCAGTGCTAGAGGGGGACCACCGGGGACTGAAGCTTTCTTT. V and J are TRBV20-1 and TRBJ1-1; maybe TRBD1 (5 bases). V dropped 1 base and J dropped 5 bases, with 14 bases sitting between them. Germline CDR1 is DFQATT and CDR2 is SNEGSKA (reference sequence). The CDR3 has 14 residues.

This clonotype was detected only a few times. The J gene is TRBJ2-6, the V gene TRBV11-2; D not resolved. This CDR3 is 18 amino acids long. Trimming cost V 5 bases and J 1 base, with 18 bases left between them. Germline CDR1 is SGHAT and CDR2 is FQNNGV. CDR3 DNA sequence: TGTGCCAGCAGCCTTGATTTTTTCGAGAGGTCTGGGGCCAACGTCCTGACTTTC. As protein: CASSLDFFERSGANVLTF.

The sample holds a few counts of this clonotype. The V and J genes are TRBV11-2 and TRBJ1-2; D is undetermined. Trimming removed 7 bases from V and 4 bases from J, with 10 bases in between. The CDR3 runs 12 residues. Germline lookup yields CDR1 SGHAT and CDR2 FQNNGV. CDR3 sequence: CASTRRIYGYTF. The CDR3 DNA reads as TGTGCCAGCACACGCCGGATCTATGGCTACACCTTC.

V usage is TRBV2 and J usage is TRBJ1-2; 7 positions agree with TRBD1. The CDR3 length is 13 residues. V lost 6 bases and J lost 1; bases outside the gene matches: 2. Germline CDR1 is SNHLY and CDR2 is FYNNEI. The CDR3: CASRGDSNYGYTF. The CDR3 region has the DNA TGTGCCAGCAGGGGGGACAGTAACTATGGCTACACCTTC.

This clonotype was seen a few times. The CDR3 DNA follows: TGTGCCAGCAGCTCGCGATTCAGGGGGGGCCTGGCGAACACCGGGGAGCTGTTTTTT. It is translated as CASSSRFRGGLANTGELFF. The rearrangement uses TRBV7-9 and TRBJ2-2; tentatively, D is TRBD1 or TRBD2 (7 bases each). V shed 4 bases and J shed 0 bases, with 21 bases lying between them. In germline, CDR1 is SEHNR, CDR2 FQNEAQ (reference sequence). This CDR3 comprises 19 residues.

V is TRBV20-1 and J is TRBJ1-6, with D tentatively TRBD1 (5 bases). The V end was cut by 6 bases, the J end by 6 bases, with 9 bases between. Germline V gene sequence: CDR1 DFQATT, CDR2 SNEGSKA (reference sequence). The CDR3 contains 12 residues. CDR3 protein: CSARDGNSPLHF. CDR3 coding DNA: TGCAGTGCCCGGGACGGTAATTCACCCCTCCACTTT.

J is TRBJ2-7 and V is TRBV4-2; no definite D call. The CDR3 length is 13 residues. V dropped 4 bases and J dropped 5 bases, with 12 bases sitting between them. CDR1 is LGHNA and CDR2 is YNFKEQ in the germline V gene. CDR3 coding DNA: TGTGCCAGCAGCCCCCGGACCTGGAACGAGCAGTACTTC. Translating gives CASSPRTWNEQYF.

The V gene is TRBV6-2 or TRBV6-3, the J gene TRBJ2-2, with TRBD2 as a possible D gene (5 bases). This CDR3 has 15 amino acids. The V gene lost 6 bases and the J gene lost 7 bases, with 18 bases spanning the gap. Germline V lookup: CDR1 MNHEY, CDR2 SVGEGT. The CDR3 DNA follows: TGTGCCAGCAGCCCTCCCAGCGGCCCGAACGGGGAGCTGTTTTTT. Translation gives CASSPPSGPNGELFF.

This clonotype was observed a few times. The V and J genes are TRBV18 and TRBJ2-7, with D hard to call. Germline CDR1 reads KGHSH; CDR2 reads LQKENI. Trimming took 0 bases from V and 1 from J, leaving 4 bases between them. The CDR3 has 13 residues. Here the CDR3 DNA reads TGTGCCAGCTCACCACCGGATTCCTACGAGCAGTACTTC. Translated: CASSPPDSYEQYF.

This clonotype was observed a handful of times. The rearrangement uses TRBV6-6 and TRBJ2-7; D is ambiguous. Trimming left V 8 bases short and J 0 bases short, with 14 bases between. The CDR3 totals 14 residues. CDR1 is MNHNY, CDR2 SVGAGI, per germline (reference sequence). The CDR3 protein is CASDSGFGSYEQYF. Written as DNA, the CDR3 is TGTGCCAGCGACTCCGGCTTCGGCTCCTACGAGCAGTACTTC.

This clonotype has a handful of counts. The rearrangement joins TRBV6-2 or TRBV6-3 to TRBJ2-3; no reliable D call. Germline-derived CDR1 and CDR2 are MNHEY and SVGEGT. The V gene lost 2 bases and the J gene lost 0 bases, with 12 bases spanning the gap. The CDR3 spans 16 residues. Written as DNA, the CDR3 is TGTGCCAGCAGTTACGGCCTCCTAATGAGCACAGATACGCAGTATTTT. Translation: CASSYGLLMSTDTQYF.

The table lists this clonotype with many counts. The chain combines TRBV27 with TRBJ2-3; D gene uncertain. The germline V gene encodes CDR1 MNHEY and CDR2 SMNVEV (reference sequence). With 7 bases removed from V and 9 bases from J, the gap between germline ends came to 5 bases. This CDR3 comprises 9 residues. The CDR3 DNA sequence: TGTGCCAGCACCCGAACGCAGTATTTT. It encodes CASTRTQYF.

The chain couples TRBV2 to TRBJ2-3; 8 nucleotides line up with TRBD2. The J segment lost 5 bases and the V segment lost 5 bases, leaving 12 bases of the junction unmatched. The CDR3 length is 16 residues. Germline-derived CDR1 and CDR2 are SNHLY and FYNNEI. The CDR3 sequence: CASSSPRGGAKDTQYF. CDR3 nucleotides: TGTGCCAGCAGTTCCCCCCGGGGGGGAGCAAAAGATACGCAGTATTTT.